The 19 T cell receptor beta chains listed next were all sequenced from one sample in a study of blood T cell repertoires in COVID-19. Some clones are missing from TCRdb's copy, which holds only in-frame ones; the method was immunoSEQ multiplex PCR. The sample records 79,000 or so clones, around 84% being singletons. The sample was peripheral blood. Receptors were obtained from a man aged 55-75 years with COVID-19, enrolled during active disease.

The chain has TRBV6-5 and TRBJ2-2, with D unclear. The V gene lost 2 bases and the J gene lost 3 bases, with 4 bases spanning the gap. From germline, CDR1 is MNHEY and CDR2 SVGAGI. The CDR3 sequence is 13 residues long. DNA of the CDR3: TGTGCCAGCAGTTACCGGGACACCGGGGAGCTGTTTTTT. Translating it yields CASSYRDTGELFF.

This chain connects TRBV6-6 to TRBJ1-5; D possibly corresponds to TRBD1 (6 bases). Germline V gene sequence: CDR1 MNHNY, CDR2 SVGAGI (reference sequence). Deletions cut 5 bases from V and 0 bases from J, with 8 bases between. The CDR3 has 14 residues. CDR3 residues: CASSQGYSNQPQHF. The CDR3 DNA is TGTGCCAGCAGTCAGGGGTATAGCAATCAGCCCCAGCATTTT.

The rearrangement joins TRBV30 to TRBJ2-7, with 7 bases identical to TRBD2. The CDR3 is made up of 11 amino acids. From germline, CDR1 is GTSNPN and CDR2 SVGIG (reference sequence). Germline trimming cut 5 bases from V and 12 bases from J; bases unmatched to any gene: 10. CDR3 nucleotides: TGTGCCTGGCTTTTGGGAGGGGTAACGTACTTC. Amino acids: CAWLLGGVTYF.

V and J are TRBV7-9 and TRBJ1-2; TRBD1 agrees at 9 bases. The CDR3 has 15 residues. Germline CDR1 is SEHNR and CDR2 is FQNEAQ (reference sequence). The junction had 6 bases not matched to a gene; V was cut back by 0 bases and J by 7 bases. CDR3 in amino acids: CASSLAGGTGIGYTF. CDR3 nucleotide sequence: TGTGCCAGCAGCTTAGCGGGCGGGACAGGGATTGGCTACACCTTC.

V usage is TRBV6-5 and J usage is TRBJ2-2; D ambiguous. This CDR3 spans 13 amino acids. The V gene lost 2 bases and the J gene lost 4 bases, with 5 bases spanning the gap. Looked up from germline, CDR1 is MNHEY and CDR2 is SVGAGI. The CDR3, as DNA: TGTGCCAGCAGTTACCCCGGCACCGGGGAGCTGTTTTTT. Its protein product is CASSYPGTGELFF.

A word on this clone: The sample contains more than one DNA sequence encoding this CDR3. The rearrangement joins TRBV10-2 to TRBJ2-2, with 10 nucleotides matching TRBD1. V trimming: 6 bases; J trimming: 5 bases; junction bases outside the gene matches: 6. CDR3 length equals 15 residues. In germline, CDR1 is WSHSY, CDR2 SAAADI. The CDR3 DNA follows: TGCGCCAGCAGGCTCGACAGGGGGCGAACCGGGGAGCTGTTTTTT. It specifies CASRLDRGRTGELFF.

This clone was seen just once. The V call is TRBV19, the J call TRBJ1-5, with TRBD1 matching over 9 bases. Germline V gene data show CDR1 as LNHDA and CDR2 as SQIVND (reference sequence). Losses at the gene ends were 5 bases for V and 2 bases for J; bases not matched to a gene: 13. CDR3 length: 18 amino acids. Written as DNA, the CDR3 is TGTGCCAGTAGTCTCCAACGGACAGGGGTATCAGGCAATCAGCCCCAGCATTTT. It specifies CASSLQRTGVSGNQPQHF.

The chain recombines TRBV21-1 with TRBJ2-5; the DNA was not used to check the table's D call, TRBD2. TRBV21-1 is flagged as a pseudogene. The CDR3 consists of 16 residues. The CDR3 DNA reads TGTGCCAGCAGCATATTAGCGGGAGAGAGTGAAGAGACCCAGTACTTC. Translated: CASSILAGESEETQYF.

This clone was counted once. The limits of the CDR3 on the DNA are not certain, so only TCRdb's listed CDR3 is given. This CDR3 is CASSKVGRGSNTGELFF. The gene calls are TRBV21-1 and TRBJ2-2; the table gives TRBD1 as D, unverified against the DNA. TRBV21-1 is designated a pseudogene. The CDR3 totals 17 residues, both ends included.

V gene TRBV7-9 combines with J gene TRBJ2-5; 12 bases fit TRBD2. The CDR3 length is 18 residues. Germline V gene data show CDR1 as SEHNR and CDR2 as FQNEAQ (reference sequence). Trimming removed 4 bases from V and 1 base from J; junction bases left unmatched: 10. The CDR3 reads CASSSIRTSGASQETQYF. The CDR3 nucleotides are TGTGCCAGCAGCTCGATTAGGACTAGCGGGGCGTCCCAAGAGACCCAGTACTTC.

DNA of the CDR3: TGTGCCAGCAACGGCGGATATAACACTGAAGCTTTCTTT. Protein sequence: CASNGGYNTEAFF. The chain links TRBV2 to TRBJ1-1; no clear D. V was cut by 7 bases and J by 2 bases, with 11 bases left in between. The CDR3 covers 13 residues. Germline CDR1 reads SNHLY; CDR2 reads FYNNEI. The full variable domain, completed using reference TRBV2 and TRBJ1-1, is EPEVTQTPSHQVTQMGQEVILRCVPISNHLYFYWYRQILGQKVEFLVSFYNNEISEKSEIFDDQFSVERPDGSNFTLKIRSTKLEDSAMYFCASNGGYNTEAFFGQGTRLTVV.

The rearrangement joins TRBV27 to TRBJ2-1; TRBD1 matches 7 bases. The CDR3 has 13 residues. Germline assignment: CDR1 MNHEY and CDR2 SMNVEV (reference sequence). With 9 bases clipped from V and 4 bases from J, the junction kept 6 bases outside the gene matches. The chain's CDR3 is CASARGWYNEQFF. The CDR3 region has the DNA TGTGCCAGTGCCAGGGGGTGGTACAATGAGCAGTTCTTC.

V and J are TRBV6-5 and TRBJ2-5, with a possible D match to TRBD1 (5 bases). The germline V gene has CDR1 MNHEY and CDR2 SVGAGI. Trimming left V 6 bases short and J 5 bases short, with 19 bases between. The CDR3 is 15 residues long. The CDR3 bases are TGTGCCAGCAGCTTGGGGCGGCCAATGGGGGAGACCCAGTACTTC. Protein sequence: CASSLGRPMGETQYF.

The genes are TRBV19 and TRBJ2-1, with 12 bases matching TRBD2. Unmatched junction bases numbered 18, after V lost 5 bases and J lost 4 bases. Germline loops: CDR1 LNHDA, CDR2 SQIVND (reference sequence). The CDR3 spans 20 residues. DNA for the CDR3: TGTGCCAGTAGTCCAAAGACAGACCCTAGCGGGGGGGCCCTTTACAATGAGCAGTTCTTC. Translation gives CASSPKTDPSGGALYNEQFF.

This rearrangement joins TRBV30 to TRBJ1-1; TRBD1 might be the D (5 bases). The CDR3 has 15 residues. The V gene's germline CDR1 is GTSNPN and CDR2 SVGIG (reference sequence). Trimming removed 0 bases at V and 1 base at J, with 12 bases between. The CDR3 here is CAWSVEGQGNTEAFF. In DNA, the CDR3 is TGTGCCTGGAGTGTAGAAGGGCAGGGGAACACTGAAGCTTTCTTT. The whole variable domain, filled in from reference TRBV30 and TRBJ1-1, reads SQTIHQWPATLVQPVGSPLSLECTVEGTSNPNLYWYRQAAGRGLQLLFYSVGIGQISSEVPQNLSASRPQDRQFILSSKKLLLSDSGFYLCAWSVEGQGNTEAFFGQGTRLTVV.

The J gene is TRBJ2-1, the V gene TRBV6-5; 8 nucleotides line up with TRBD1. Germline trimming cut 6 bases from V and 8 bases from J; bases unmatched to any gene: 6. The CDR3 contains 13 residues. Germline V lookup: CDR1 MNHEY, CDR2 SVGAGI. CDR3: CASSKGQVDEQFF. CDR3 coding DNA: TGTGCCAGCAGCAAGGGACAGGTCGATGAGCAGTTCTTC.

The chain uses TRBV2 and TRBJ2-2; TRBD1 is a possible D gene (5 bases). Looked up from germline, CDR1 is SNHLY and CDR2 is FYNNEI. V shed 1 base and J shed 5 bases, with 8 bases lying between them. The CDR3 sequence is 14 residues long. CDR3 protein: CASSEEGFTGELFF. The CDR3 DNA sequence: TGTGCCAGCAGTGAAGAGGGGTTTACCGGGGAGCTGTTTTTT.

The chain combines TRBV11-2 with TRBJ2-7; 12 bases align to TRBD1. Germline-derived CDR1 and CDR2 are SGHAT and FQNNGV. The V gene end was trimmed by 6 bases and the J gene end by 3 bases; junction bases not matched to a gene: 6. The CDR3 length is 15 residues. In DNA form, the CDR3 reads TGTGCCAGCAGGCCGGGACAGGGGGCTTTCTACGAGCAGTACTTC. Amino acid sequence: CASRPGQGAFYEQYF.

The rearrangement joins TRBV7-9 to TRBJ2-1, with TRBD2 matching over 9 bases. The CDR3 sequence is 15 residues long. Germline-derived CDR1 and CDR2 are SEHNR and FQNEAQ (reference sequence). J lost 2 bases, V lost 4 bases, and 3 bases had no gene match. Here the CDR3 reads CASSWQREAYNEQFF. DNA for the CDR3: TGTGCCAGCAGCTGGCAGCGGGAGGCCTACAATGAGCAGTTCTTC.